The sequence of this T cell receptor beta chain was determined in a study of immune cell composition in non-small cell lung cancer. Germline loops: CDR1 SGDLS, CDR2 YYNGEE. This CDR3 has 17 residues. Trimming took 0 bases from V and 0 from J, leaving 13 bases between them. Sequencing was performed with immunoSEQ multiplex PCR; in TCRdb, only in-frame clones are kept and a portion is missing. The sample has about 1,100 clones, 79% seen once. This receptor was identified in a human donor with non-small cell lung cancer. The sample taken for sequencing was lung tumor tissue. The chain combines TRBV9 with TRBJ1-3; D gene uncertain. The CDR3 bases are TGTGCCAGCAGCGTAGCTCCCGGGGAATACTCTGGAAACACCATATATTTT. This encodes CASSVAPGEYSGNTIYF. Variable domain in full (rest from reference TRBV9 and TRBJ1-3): DSGVTQTPKHLITATGQRVTLRCSPRSGDLSVYWYQQSLDQGLQFLIQYYNGEERAKGNILERFSAQQFPDLHSELNLSSLELGDSALYFCASSVAPGEYSGNTIYFGEGSWLTVV.